Included here is one T cell receptor (beta chain) sequence, with context. The antigen is undetermined. The data originate from a study of shared clonotypes between healthy human individuals. Broader study findings: Sharing of clonotypes among donors was expected to vary with sequencing depth. The four-donor shared clonotypes exceeded non-shared clonotypes in generation probability, with non-shared ones scoring lower.

Trimming cost V 0 bases and J 2 bases, with 15 bases left between them. Germline V lookup: CDR1 SGHNT, CDR2 YENEEA. The CDR3 is made up of 17 amino acids. The input for sorted-subset replicate PCRs was approximately 190 ng DNA, about 30,000 T cell genomes. Sequenced by immunoSEQ multiplex PCR; TCRdb stores in-frame clones only, minus some. This sample yields about a million clones, of which roughly 75% are seen a single time; roughly 1.5% belongs to the top ten. The donors were all Caucasian adults (living in Nashville, Tennessee). Sequenced sample: memory CD4+ T cells sorted from blood. Subset here: CD45RA-negative fraction. The TCR was taken from a man aged 18 to 29 in good health. The rearrangement links TRBV11-3 to TRBJ2-3; a weak D match, TRBD1 (5 bases). The CDR3 DNA reads as TGTGCCAGCAGCTTAGAGGTAGGACACCTACTCACAGATACGCAGTATTTT. Amino acids: CASSLEVGHLLTDTQYF.